The clone carrying this T cell receptor (beta chain) was recorded at least ten times. The antigen is undetermined. These data come from a study of T cells in Graves' hyperthyroidism and ophthalmopathy. Study outcomes and limitations: Appearing also in blood were most of the thyroid clonotypes expanded above 0.001.

Graves' hyperthyroidism was deemed stable given no ophthalmopathy progression within 18 months. Isolation of PBMCs was performed on about 10 ml fresh peripheral blood. Germline V gene lookup returns CDR1 SGHTA and CDR2 FQGNSA. V was clipped by 6 bases and J by 6 bases; unmatched bases: 8. This CDR3 is built from 14 residues. TCR beta CDR3 region amplification was performed from RNA transcripts. A first-round RT-PCR of the TCR CDR3 used the HTBI primer set. TCRdb re-analysed the multiplex PCR reads in MiXCR, keeping a single row per CDR3 protein. The sample contains around 400,000 distinct CDR3 sequences, less than 15% of which appear only once.

Sequencing input: blood. The source is a woman aged 18-29 years with Graves' hyperthyroidism. J is TRBJ2-3 and V is TRBV7-2; 8 bases agree with TRBD2. Here the CDR3 DNA reads TGTGCCAGCAGGGAAGCGGGAGCCACGGATACGCAGTATTTT. Translating gives CASREAGATDTQYF.